A selection of T cell receptor beta chains follows, all from one sample in a study of shared clonotypes between healthy human individuals. Libraries were prepared by immunoSEQ multiplex PCR; TCRdb keeps only in-frame clonotypes and omits some of them. The sample carries about 110,000 clones, around 68% recorded once. Sequencing was performed on memory CD8+ T cells sorted from blood. The origin of the receptors is a woman aged 30 to 39 in good health. CDR3s include the opening cysteine and the closing phenylalanine or tryptophan. The D gene is left open where the match is weak. Not every row has a clone size; where given, it reads once, few, many or a size class.

D,size,V,J,DNA,CDR3
-,many,TRBV27,TRBJ2-7,TGTGCCAGCAGTTTGTCCGGGAGTACATTCTACGAGCAGTACTTC,CASSLSGSTFYEQYF
-,few,TRBV6-1,TRBJ1-5,TGTGCCAGCAGTGAGGCCTATTCTGGGGCCTATAGCAATCAGCCCCAGCATTTT,CASSEAYSGAYSNQPQHF
-,-,TRBV5-6,TRBJ2-7,TGTGCCAGCAGCTTGGGGCGGGGCAACTACGAGCAGTACTTC,CASSLGRGNYEQYF
TRBD1,-,TRBV4-1,TRBJ2-7,TGCGCCAGCAGCCTTATAGGGACAGGGAACTACGAGCAGTACTTC,CASSLIGTGNYEQYF
TRBD2,-,TRBV25-1,TRBJ2-3,TGTGCCAGCAGTGATACGGTAACGGGAGGGCCAGATACGCAGTATTTT,CASSDTVTGGPDTQYF
TRBD2,-,TRBV29-1,TRBJ2-7,TGCAGCGTCGCCGGACTAGCTTACGAGCAGTACTTC,CSVAGLAYEQYF
TRBD1,-,TRBV5-1,TRBJ2-1,TGCGCCAGCAGCCCCCGGGTCCGGGACAGGGGAAACAATGAGCAGTTCTTC,CASSPRVRDRGNNEQFF
-,-,TRBV30,TRBJ2-7,TGTGCCTGGAGTTCTAACGCGGGCTACGAGCAGTACTTC,CAWSSNAGYEQYF
-,once,TRBV4-1,TRBJ2-2,TGCGCCAGCAGCCAGCTACGCAACAGGAACACCGGGGAGCTGTTTTTT,CASSQLRNRNTGELFF
-,-,TRBV5-1,TRBJ2-1,TGCGCCAGCAGCTCCCACCCTTTGACCAGCTCCTACAATGAGCAGTTCTTC,CASSSHPLTSSYNEQFF
TRBD1,-,TRBV27,TRBJ2-7,TGTGCCAGCAGTCGGTCCCCCCCGGACAGGGGGCCATACGAGCAGTACTTC,CASSRSPPDRGPYEQYF
-,-,TRBV14,TRBJ2-7,TGTGCCAGCAGCCCCCGGGACAAGGCCTTCTACGAGCAGTACTTC,CASSPRDKAFYEQYF
-,-,TRBV28,TRBJ2-1,TGTGCCAGCAGGGATTGGTACAATGAGCAGTTCTTC,CASRDWYNEQFF
TRBD1,-,TRBV5-1,TRBJ2-7,TGCGCCAGCAGCTGGGATTCCGGGACAGGGGACACCTCCTACGAGCAGTACTTC,CASSWDSGTGDTSYEQYF